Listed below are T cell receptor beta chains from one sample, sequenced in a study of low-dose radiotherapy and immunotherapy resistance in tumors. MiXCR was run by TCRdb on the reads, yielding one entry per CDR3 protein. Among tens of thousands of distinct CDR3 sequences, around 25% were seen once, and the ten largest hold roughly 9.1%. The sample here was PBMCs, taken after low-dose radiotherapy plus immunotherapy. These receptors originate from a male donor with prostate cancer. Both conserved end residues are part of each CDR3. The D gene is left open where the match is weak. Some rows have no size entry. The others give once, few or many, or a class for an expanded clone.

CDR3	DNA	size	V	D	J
CSAVDSQVTYEQYF	TGCAGTGCTGTCGACTCCCAAGTTACCTACGAGCAGTACTTC	many	TRBV20-1	NA	TRBJ2-7
CASSSRGGAQHF	TGTGCCAGCAGCTCACGCGGGGGGGCCCAGCATTTT	many	TRBV7-8	NA	TRBJ1-5
CASSQGGRGSPLHF	TGCGCCAGCAGCCAAGGAGGCAGGGGATCACCCCTCCACTTT	NA	TRBV4-3	NA	TRBJ1-6
CSVVLDSTDTQYF	TGCAGCGTTGTTCTAGATAGCACAGATACGCAGTATTTT	many	TRBV29-1	NA	TRBJ2-3
CASSHGTTYYEQYF	TGTGCCAGCAGCCACGGAACGACTTATTACGAGCAGTACTTC	many	TRBV14	NA	TRBJ2-7
CASSADRGGLAGIQTQYF	TGCGCCAGCAGCGCCGACAGGGGGGGACTAGCGGGGATCCAGACCCAGTACTTC	many	TRBV5-1	TRBD2	TRBJ2-5
CATTPGQVISGANVLTF	TGTGCCACGACACCGGGACAGGTTATCTCTGGGGCCAACGTCCTGACTTTC	many	TRBV19	TRBD1	TRBJ2-6
CASSDSRAYEQYF	TGTGCCAGCAGTGATAGCAGAGCCTACGAGCAGTACTTC	few	TRBV25-1	NA	TRBJ2-7
CASSLGQTSTGELFF	TGCGCCAGCAGCTTGGGACAGACCTCCACCGGGGAGCTGTTTTTT	few	TRBV5-1	NA	TRBJ2-2
CATSDSQNYGYTF	TGTGCCACCTCGGACAGCCAAAACTATGGCTACACCTTC	many	TRBV18	NA	TRBJ1-2
CASSLPGLASDTQYF	TGTGCCAGCAGCCTACCGGGACTAGCATCAGATACGCAGTATTTT	many	TRBV3-1	TRBD2	TRBJ2-3